This T cell receptor beta chain came from a study of patients and donors after allogeneic stem cell transplantation. This clonotype was seen ten or more times. TCRdb analysed the RT-PCR reads with MiXCR anew, one entry per CDR3 protein. Counted here are approximately 250,000 distinct CDR3 sequences, around an eighth occurring once; the ten biggest clones make up roughly 10%. The TCR originated in a human donor who was either an allogeneic HSCT recipient or a stem cell or donor lymphocyte infusion donor (not recorded which). It is not recorded whose cells these are; they may come from a transplant donor. Material for sequencing was blood, either unsorted or a sorted T cell fraction (not recorded which).

CDR3 loop: CASRTLTGPNTGELFF. DNA for the CDR3: TGTGCCAGTAGAACCCTGACGGGACCGAACACCGGGGAGCTGTTTTTT. This sequence joins TRBV19 and TRBJ2-2, with D perhaps matching TRBD1 or TRBD2 (5 bases each). The V gene's germline CDR1 is LNHDA and CDR2 SQIVND (reference sequence). The V end was cut by 6 bases, the J end by 0 bases, with 14 bases between. This CDR3 has 16 amino acids.